A single sample is the source of the 5 T cell receptor beta chains below, sequenced in a study of blood T cell repertoires in COVID-19 (dated by TCRdb to about 2020). Library generation was performed with the immunoSEQ multiplex PCR assay. Imported from immuneACCESS, the table was reduced by TCRdb to in-frame sequences with V and J called. These copies leave out some clones; in studies compared against another copy, an unresolved V gene accounts for under half, and the cause of the remainder is not known. Here the sample has around 150,000 clones; approximately 81% occur a single time. Clones ranked in the top ten supply approximately 9.1% of the sample. The sample consisted of peripheral blood. The source of these receptors is an older woman with active or convalescent COVID-19.

The chain is built from TRBV20-1 and TRBJ2-1; D is undetermined. Trimming stripped 0 bases from V and 14 bases from J, with 2 bases between. The CDR3 covers 8 residues. Germline loops: CDR1 DFQATT, CDR2 SNEGSKA (reference sequence). The CDR3 coding sequence is TGCAGTGCTAGAGATAAGTTCTTC. As protein: CSARDKFF.

The CDR3 nucleotides read TGCAGCGTTGGAGCAGGGAACCAGCCCCAGCATTTT. Its translation: CSVGAGNQPQHF. The chain has TRBV29-1 and TRBJ1-5, with D perhaps matching TRBD1 (5 bases). The V end was cut by 4 bases, the J end by 7 bases, with 11 bases between. Germline assignment: CDR1 SQVTM and CDR2 ANQGSEA. The CDR3 extends over 12 amino acids.

The chain has TRBV25-1 and TRBJ2-7, with 7 nucleotides matching TRBD1. Trimming took 6 bases from V and 2 from J; bases not matched to a gene: 4. This CDR3 spans 13 amino acids. Per germline, CDR1 MGHDK and CDR2 SYGVNS. For the CDR3, the DNA is TGTGCCAGCAGATCGACAGGGACCTACGAGCAGTACTTC. This gives the protein CASRSTGTYEQYF.

The gene calls are TRBV11-2 and TRBJ1-4, with TRBD1 identical over 7 bases. Trimming removed 2 bases from V and 3 bases from J; junction bases left unmatched: 6. CDR1 and CDR2 from the germline V gene are SGHAT and FQNNGV. There are 16 residues in the CDR3. As DNA, the CDR3 is TGTGCCAGCAGCTTAAATGGGGGACAGCCTAATGAAAAACTGTTTTTT. Translating gives CASSLNGGQPNEKLFF.

This clone was seen a single time. J is TRBJ1-2 and V is TRBV19; 8 bases align to TRBD1. J lost 5 bases, V lost 8 bases, and 16 bases had no gene match. From germline, CDR1 is LNHDA and CDR2 SQIVND (reference sequence). This CDR3 comprises 16 residues. CDR3 in amino acids: CASFSPDREKGYGYTF. The CDR3 coding sequence is TGTGCCAGTTTCTCCCCGGACAGGGAAAAAGGATATGGCTACACCTTC.